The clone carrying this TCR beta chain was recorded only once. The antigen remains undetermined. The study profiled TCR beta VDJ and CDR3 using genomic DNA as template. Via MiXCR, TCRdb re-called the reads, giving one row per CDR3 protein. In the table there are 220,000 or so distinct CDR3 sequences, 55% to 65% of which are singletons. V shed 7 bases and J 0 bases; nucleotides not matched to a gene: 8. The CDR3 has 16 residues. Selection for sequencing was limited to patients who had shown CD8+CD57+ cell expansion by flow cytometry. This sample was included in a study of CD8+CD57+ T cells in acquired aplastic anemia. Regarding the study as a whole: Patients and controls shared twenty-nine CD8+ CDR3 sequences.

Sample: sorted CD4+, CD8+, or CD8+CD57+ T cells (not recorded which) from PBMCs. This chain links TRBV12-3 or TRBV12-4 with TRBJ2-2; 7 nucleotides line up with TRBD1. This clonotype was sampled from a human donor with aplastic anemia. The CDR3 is CASIPATGTNTGELFF. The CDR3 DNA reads TGTGCCAGCATACCAGCGACAGGGACGAACACCGGGGAGCTGTTTTTT.